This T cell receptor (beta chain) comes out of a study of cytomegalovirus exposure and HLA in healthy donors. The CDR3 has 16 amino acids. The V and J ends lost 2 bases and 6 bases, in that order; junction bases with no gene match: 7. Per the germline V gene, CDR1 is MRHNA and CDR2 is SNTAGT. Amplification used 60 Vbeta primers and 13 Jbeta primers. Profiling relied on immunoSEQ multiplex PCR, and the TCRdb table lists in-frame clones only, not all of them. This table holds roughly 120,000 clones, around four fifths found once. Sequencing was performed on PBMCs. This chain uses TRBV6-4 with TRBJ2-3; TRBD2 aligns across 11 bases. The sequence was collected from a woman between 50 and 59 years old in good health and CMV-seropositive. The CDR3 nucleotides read TGTGCCAGCAGTGACGTCGGAACTAGCGGGGGTGATACGCAGTATTTT. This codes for CASSDVGTSGGDTQYF.